This T cell receptor beta chain emerged from a study of blood T cell repertoires in COVID-19. Participant-reported clinical history was the basis for cohort assignment. Each recovered donor of Cohort 3 presented with two negative PCRs, clearance, or symptom resolution. Measured with immunoSEQ multiplex PCR; TCRdb has only the in-frame clones, and not every one. The sample records a few hundred thousand clones, about 88% being singletons. The sequenced sample was PBMCs or T cells enriched from blood (not recorded which). This TCR derives from a woman aged 30 to 39 who had recovered from COVID-19.

CDR3 bases: TGTGCCAGCAGCTTAATAGGGGGAACAGGAGCCGATACGCAGTATTTT. It specifies CASSLIGGTGADTQYF. The chain is built from TRBV7-2 and TRBJ2-3; perhaps TRBD1 as D (6 bases). The CDR3 covers 16 residues. The V gene lost 2 bases and the J gene lost 6 bases, with 18 bases spanning the gap. Germline V lookup: CDR1 SGHTA, CDR2 FQGNSA.